The 11 T cell receptor beta chains given below trace back to one sample, sequenced in a study of cytomegalovirus exposure and HLA in healthy donors. Researchers ran the PCR with 60 Vbeta and 13 Jbeta primers. Generated by immunoSEQ multiplex PCR, the TCRdb table keeps only in-frame clones and is missing some. The repertoire has around 150,000 clones, 60% to 85% of them found once; the top ten carry 1.1% to 1.5%. The sequenced sample consisted of PBMCs. The receptors were sampled from a woman aged 30 to 39 in good health and CMV-seronegative.

The V and J genes are TRBV18 and TRBJ2-3; 15 bases are a match to TRBD2. The CDR3 is made up of 16 amino acids. The trim removed 6 bases at V and 3 bases at J, leaving 4 bases unmatched. The germline CDR1 and CDR2 sequences are KGHSH and LQKENI. CDR3 sequence (DNA): TGTGCCAGCTCGCGGACTAGCGGGGGGGCGACAGATACGCAGTATTTT. Its translation: CASSRTSGGATDTQYF. The full variable domain, its missing parts supplied by reference TRBV18 and TRBJ2-3, is NAGVMQNPRHLVRRRGQEARLRCSPMKGHSHVYWYRQLPEEGLKFMVYLQKENIIDESGMPKERFSAEFPKEGPSILRIQQVVRGDSAAYFCASSRTSGGATDTQYFGPGTRLTVL.

The chain has TRBV5-5 and TRBJ1-2; D remains unclear. CDR1 SGHKS and CDR2 YYEKEE come from the germline V gene (reference sequence). V gave up 2 bases and J gave up 8 bases, with 19 bases separating them. The CDR3 length is 15 residues. Here the CDR3 DNA reads TGTGCCAGCAGCTTCCCGGTGGGTCAACGAGGCGGCTACACCTTC. It codes for CASSFPVGQRGGYTF.

The rearrangement joins TRBV5-1 to TRBJ1-1, with no clear D. V lost 0 bases and J lost 3, with 6 bases in between. Germline V gene sequence: CDR1 SGHRS, CDR2 YFSETQ. This CDR3 is 13 amino acids long. The CDR3 sequence is CASSLGRDTEAFF. CDR3 nucleotide sequence: TGCGCCAGCAGCTTGGGGCGGGACACTGAAGCTTTCTTT.

This sequence joins TRBV29-1 and TRBJ2-3; 12 nucleotides line up with TRBD2. The germline V gene has CDR1 SQVTM and CDR2 ANQGSEA. The trim removed 6 bases at V and 1 base at J, leaving 2 bases unmatched. This CDR3 region has 14 residues. CDR3 bases: TGCAGCGTCCGGACTAGCGGGGGCACAGATACGCAGTATTTT. This sequence encodes CSVRTSGGTDTQYF.

The chain employs TRBV4-2 and TRBJ1-1; 7 bases line up with TRBD1. CDR3 length: 16 amino acids. Germline V gene data show CDR1 as LGHNA and CDR2 as YNFKEQ. After removal of 0 bases from V and 2 bases from J, the junction contained 6 bases not matched to a gene. The CDR3 DNA reads TGTGCCAGCAGCCAAGACTCGAGGGGGCCAAACACTGAAGCTTTCTTT. As protein: CASSQDSRGPNTEAFF.

This chain links TRBV6-1 with TRBJ2-7; 8 nucleotides align to TRBD2. Looked up from germline, CDR1 is MNHNS and CDR2 is SASEGT. The CDR3 consists of 10 residues. The CDR3 sequence: CVTSGGEQYF. As DNA, the CDR3 is TGTGTTACCTCGGGGGGGGAGCAGTACTTC.

V and J are TRBV6-5 and TRBJ2-3; maybe TRBD2 (5 bases). Germline assignment: CDR1 MNHEY and CDR2 SVGAGI. The CDR3 length is 13 residues. The V gene lost 0 bases and the J gene lost 6 bases, with 7 bases spanning the gap. The CDR3 DNA reads as TGTGCCAGCAGTTACTCCCCGGGGGATACGCAGTATTTT. Its protein product is CASSYSPGDTQYF.

The rearrangement joins TRBV7-9 to TRBJ1-1; 10 bases are shared with TRBD1. Germline V lookup: CDR1 SEHNR, CDR2 FQNEAQ (reference sequence). With V trimmed by 5 bases and J by 0 bases, 6 bases remained unmatched. This CDR3 is 16 amino acids long. The CDR3 DNA follows: TGTGCCAGCAGCCTCGGGACAGGGGACATGAACACTGAAGCTTTCTTT. It yields the protein CASSLGTGDMNTEAFF.

The J gene is TRBJ2-5, the V gene TRBV5-4, with 8 bases matching TRBD2. J was trimmed by 5 bases and V by 4 bases; bases with no gene match: 4. Germline CDR1 is SGHNT and CDR2 is YYREEE (reference sequence). CDR3 length: 13 amino acids. The CDR3 DNA follows: TGTGCCAGCAGCCCCGGGGGGGATGAGACCCAGTACTTC. Translation: CASSPGGDETQYF.

The genes are TRBV5-4 and TRBJ2-2; D is perhaps TRBD2 (5 bases). Germline CDR1 SGHNT, CDR2 YYREEE (reference sequence). This CDR3 spans 14 amino acids. The ends were cut back, 4 bases at V and 4 bases at J, with 11 bases in the middle. CDR3 sequence: CASSGSSATGELFF. In DNA, the CDR3 is TGTGCCAGCAGCGGGAGTTCGGCCACCGGGGAGCTGTTTTTT.

This clone was detected a few times. The rearrangement uses TRBV4-2 and TRBJ1-1, with D possibly matching TRBD1 (6 bases). Germline CDR1 reads LGHNA; CDR2 reads YNFKEQ. The CDR3 is 14 residues long. V dropped 3 bases and J dropped 2 bases, with 10 bases sitting between them. The CDR3 reads CASSHYRDNTEAFF. CDR3 nucleotide sequence: TGTGCCAGCAGCCACTACAGGGATAACACTGAAGCTTTCTTT.